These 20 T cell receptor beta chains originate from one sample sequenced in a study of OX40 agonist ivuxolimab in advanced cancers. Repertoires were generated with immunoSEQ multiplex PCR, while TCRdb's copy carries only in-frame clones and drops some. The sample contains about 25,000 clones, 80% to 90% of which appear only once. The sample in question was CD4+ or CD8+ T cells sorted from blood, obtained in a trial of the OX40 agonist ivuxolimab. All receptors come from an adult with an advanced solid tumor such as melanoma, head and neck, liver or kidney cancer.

In DNA, the CDR3 is TGCGCCAGCAGCTTAAGGAGTTTGAAGAATCAGCCCCAGCATTTT. This codes for CASSLRSLKNQPQHF. J is TRBJ1-5 and V is TRBV4-1, with D hard to call. The CDR3 spans 15 residues. The germline V gene has CDR1 MGHRA and CDR2 YSYEKL. With 5 bases removed from V and 4 bases from J, the gap between germline ends came to 15 bases.

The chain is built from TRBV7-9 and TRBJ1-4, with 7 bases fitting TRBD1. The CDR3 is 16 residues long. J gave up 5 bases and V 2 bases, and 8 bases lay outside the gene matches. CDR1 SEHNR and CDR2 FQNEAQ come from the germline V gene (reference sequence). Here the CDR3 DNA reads TGTGCCAGCAGCTTAAAGGGGGCCGAGCCGAATGAAAAACTGTTTTTT. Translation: CASSLKGAEPNEKLFF.

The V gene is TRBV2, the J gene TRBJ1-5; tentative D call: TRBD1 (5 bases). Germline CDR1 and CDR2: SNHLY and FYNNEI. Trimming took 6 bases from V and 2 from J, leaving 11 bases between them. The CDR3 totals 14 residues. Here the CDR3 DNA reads TGTGCCAGCAGAGGCGGGGGTGGCAATCAGCCCCAGCATTTT. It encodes CASRGGGGNQPQHF.

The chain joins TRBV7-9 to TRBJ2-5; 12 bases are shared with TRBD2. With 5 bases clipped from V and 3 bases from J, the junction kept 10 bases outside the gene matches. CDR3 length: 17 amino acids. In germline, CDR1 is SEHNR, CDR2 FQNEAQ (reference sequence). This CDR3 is CASSQTSGGVREETQYF. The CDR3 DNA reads TGTGCCAGCAGCCAGACTAGCGGGGGCGTCAGGGAAGAGACCCAGTACTTC.

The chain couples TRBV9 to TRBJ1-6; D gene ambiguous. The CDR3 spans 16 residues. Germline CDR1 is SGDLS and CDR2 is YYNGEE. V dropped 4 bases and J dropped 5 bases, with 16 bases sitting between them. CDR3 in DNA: TGTGCCAGCAGCTCGCCCGGAGGGCTCCATAATTCACCCCTCCACTTT. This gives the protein CASSSPGGLHNSPLHF.

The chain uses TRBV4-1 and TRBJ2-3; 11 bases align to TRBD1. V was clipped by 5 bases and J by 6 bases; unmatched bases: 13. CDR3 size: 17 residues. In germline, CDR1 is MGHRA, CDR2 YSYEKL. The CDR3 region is CASSDGPGQGVSDTQYF. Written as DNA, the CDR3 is TGCGCCAGCAGCGACGGACCGGGACAGGGGGTTTCGGATACGCAGTATTTT.

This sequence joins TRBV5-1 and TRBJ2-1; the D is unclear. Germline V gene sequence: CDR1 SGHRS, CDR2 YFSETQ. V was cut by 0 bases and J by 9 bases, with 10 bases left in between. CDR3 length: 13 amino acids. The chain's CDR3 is CASSLDGEAEQFF. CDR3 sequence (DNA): TGCGCCAGCAGCTTGGATGGTGAGGCTGAGCAGTTCTTC.

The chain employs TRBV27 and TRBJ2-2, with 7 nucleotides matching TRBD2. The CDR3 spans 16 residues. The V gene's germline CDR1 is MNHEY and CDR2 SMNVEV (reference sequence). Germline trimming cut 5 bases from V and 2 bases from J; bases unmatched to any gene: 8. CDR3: CASSPLWGGNTGELFF. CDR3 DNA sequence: TGTGCCAGCAGTCCCCTATGGGGGGGTAACACCGGGGAGCTGTTTTTT.

DNA for the CDR3: TGTGCCAGCAGTTTTGGGCCAACAACCTACGAGCAGTACTTC. Translating gives CASSFGPTTYEQYF. This rearrangement joins TRBV27 to TRBJ2-7; D unresolved. V shed 3 bases and J shed 2 bases, with 11 bases lying between them. The CDR3 runs 14 residues. CDR1 is MNHEY and CDR2 is SMNVEV in the germline V gene (reference sequence).

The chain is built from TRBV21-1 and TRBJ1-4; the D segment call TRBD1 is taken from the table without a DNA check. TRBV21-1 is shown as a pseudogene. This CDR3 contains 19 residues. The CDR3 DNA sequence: TGTGCCAGCAGCGACCGGGACAGGGTAAATTTTGCAACTAATGAAAAACTGTTTTTT. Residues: CASSDRDRVNFATNEKLFF.

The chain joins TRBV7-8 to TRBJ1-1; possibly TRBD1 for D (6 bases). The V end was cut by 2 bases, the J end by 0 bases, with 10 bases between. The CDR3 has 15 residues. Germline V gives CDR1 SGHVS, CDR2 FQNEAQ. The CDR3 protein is CASSLLDSMNTEAFF. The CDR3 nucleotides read TGTGCCAGCAGCTTACTGGACAGCATGAACACTGAAGCTTTCTTT.

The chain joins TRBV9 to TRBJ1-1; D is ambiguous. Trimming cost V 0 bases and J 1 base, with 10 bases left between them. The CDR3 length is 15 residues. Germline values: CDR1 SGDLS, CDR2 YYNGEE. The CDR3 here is CASSVVGGGNTEAFF. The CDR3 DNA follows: TGTGCCAGCAGCGTAGTGGGCGGAGGGAACACTGAAGCTTTCTTT.

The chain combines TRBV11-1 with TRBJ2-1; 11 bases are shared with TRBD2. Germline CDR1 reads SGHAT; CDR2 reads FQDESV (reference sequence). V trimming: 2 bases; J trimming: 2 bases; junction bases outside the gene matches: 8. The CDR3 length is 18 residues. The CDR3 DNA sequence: TGTGCCAGCAGCTTACCTGGGACTAGCGGAGGACCCTACAATGAGCAGTTCTTC. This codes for CASSLPGTSGGPYNEQFF.

The DNA of the CDR3 is TGTGCCACCCAGGGGATAGGGACCTACGAGCAGTACTTC. It translates to CATQGIGTYEQYF. The rearrangement links TRBV15 to TRBJ2-7; maybe TRBD1 (6 bases). There are 13 residues in the CDR3. Trimming shortened V by 8 bases and J by 2 bases, and 13 bases separated the two germline ends. Germline-derived CDR1 and CDR2 are LNHNV and YYDKDF (reference sequence).

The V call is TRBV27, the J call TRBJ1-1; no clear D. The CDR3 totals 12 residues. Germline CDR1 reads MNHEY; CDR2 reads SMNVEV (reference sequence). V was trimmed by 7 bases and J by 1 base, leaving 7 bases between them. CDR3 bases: TGTGCCAGCACCAACGGGAACACTGAAGCTTTCTTT. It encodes CASTNGNTEAFF.

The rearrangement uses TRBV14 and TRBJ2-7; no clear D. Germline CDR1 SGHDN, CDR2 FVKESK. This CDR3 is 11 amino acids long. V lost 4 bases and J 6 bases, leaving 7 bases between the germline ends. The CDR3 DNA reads TGTGCCAGCAGCCTCTTGGCCGAGCAGTACTTC. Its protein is CASSLLAEQYF.

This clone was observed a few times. In DNA form, the CDR3 reads TGTGCCAGCAGTAACGGGATCGACTACGAGCAGTACTTC. Protein: CASSNGIDYEQYF. The chain carries TRBV28 and TRBJ2-7; TRBD2 might be the D (5 bases). The CDR3 is 13 residues long. Germline values: CDR1 MDHEN, CDR2 SYDVKM. V was trimmed by 5 bases and J by 3 bases, leaving 11 bases between them.

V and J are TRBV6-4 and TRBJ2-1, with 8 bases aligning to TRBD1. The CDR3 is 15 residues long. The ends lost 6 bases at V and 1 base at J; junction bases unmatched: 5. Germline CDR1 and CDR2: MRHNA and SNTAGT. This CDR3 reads CASSEGQGSYNEQFF. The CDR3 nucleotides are TGTGCCAGCAGCGAAGGACAGGGTTCCTACAATGAGCAGTTCTTC.

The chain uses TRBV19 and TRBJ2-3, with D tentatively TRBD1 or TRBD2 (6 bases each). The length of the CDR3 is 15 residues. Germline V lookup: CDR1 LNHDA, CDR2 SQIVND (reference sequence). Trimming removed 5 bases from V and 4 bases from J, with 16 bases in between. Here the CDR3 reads CASSSSWGAADTQYF. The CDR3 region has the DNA TGTGCCAGTAGTTCGTCTTGGGGGGCTGCAGATACGCAGTATTTT. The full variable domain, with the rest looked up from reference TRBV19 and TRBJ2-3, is DGGITQSPKYLFRKEGQNVTLSCEQNLNHDAMYWYRQDPGQGLRLIYYSQIVNDFQKGDIAEGYSVSREKKESFPLTVTSAQKNPTAFYLCASSSSWGAADTQYFGPGTRLTVL.

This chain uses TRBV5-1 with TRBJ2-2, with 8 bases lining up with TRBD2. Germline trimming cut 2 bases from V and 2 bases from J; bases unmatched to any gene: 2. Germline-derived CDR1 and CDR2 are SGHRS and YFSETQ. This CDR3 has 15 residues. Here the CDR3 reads CASSFLAGNTGELFF. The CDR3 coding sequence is TGCGCCAGCAGCTTTCTAGCGGGCAACACCGGGGAGCTGTTTTTT.